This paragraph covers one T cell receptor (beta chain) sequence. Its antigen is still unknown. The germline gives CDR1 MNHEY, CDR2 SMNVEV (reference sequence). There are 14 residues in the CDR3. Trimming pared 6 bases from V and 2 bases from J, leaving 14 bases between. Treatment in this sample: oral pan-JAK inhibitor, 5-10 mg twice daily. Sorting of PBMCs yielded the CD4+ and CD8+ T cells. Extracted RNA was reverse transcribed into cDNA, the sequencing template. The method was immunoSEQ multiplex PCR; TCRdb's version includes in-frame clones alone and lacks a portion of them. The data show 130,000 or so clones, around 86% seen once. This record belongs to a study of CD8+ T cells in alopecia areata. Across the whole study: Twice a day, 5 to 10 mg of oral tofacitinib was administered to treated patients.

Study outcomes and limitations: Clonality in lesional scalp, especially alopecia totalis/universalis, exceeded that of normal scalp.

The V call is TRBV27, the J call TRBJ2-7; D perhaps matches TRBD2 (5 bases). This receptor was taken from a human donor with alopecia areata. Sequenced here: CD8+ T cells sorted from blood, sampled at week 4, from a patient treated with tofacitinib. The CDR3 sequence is CASSPEGGAYEQYF. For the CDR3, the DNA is TGTGCCAGCAGCCCTGAGGGCGGTGCCTACGAGCAGTACTTC.